This T cell receptor beta chain was recovered during a study of T-cell reconstitution after alpha-beta-depleted transplantation in children. There are many counts of this clonotype. It was with unique molecular identifiers that the TCRbeta library was prepared. MiXCR was run by TCRdb on the PCR reads, yielding one entry per CDR3 protein. The sample has about 400,000 distinct CDR3 sequences, around 21% seen once. This CDR3 is built from 12 residues. The ends were cut back, 4 bases at V and 4 bases at J, with 8 bases in the middle. Germline lookup yields CDR1 MNHEY and CDR2 SVGEGT. The sample consisted of PBMCs from the stem cell graft donor, taken from the stem cell graft. This receptor was obtained from a human donor who donated a stem cell graft to a child with acute myeloid leukemia. The chain combines TRBV6-2 or TRBV6-3 with TRBJ2-7, with D perhaps matching TRBD1 or TRBD2 (5 bases each). In nucleotides, the CDR3 is TGTGCCAGCAGTTGGGACGCATACGAGCAGTACTTC. Amino acids: CASSWDAYEQYF.